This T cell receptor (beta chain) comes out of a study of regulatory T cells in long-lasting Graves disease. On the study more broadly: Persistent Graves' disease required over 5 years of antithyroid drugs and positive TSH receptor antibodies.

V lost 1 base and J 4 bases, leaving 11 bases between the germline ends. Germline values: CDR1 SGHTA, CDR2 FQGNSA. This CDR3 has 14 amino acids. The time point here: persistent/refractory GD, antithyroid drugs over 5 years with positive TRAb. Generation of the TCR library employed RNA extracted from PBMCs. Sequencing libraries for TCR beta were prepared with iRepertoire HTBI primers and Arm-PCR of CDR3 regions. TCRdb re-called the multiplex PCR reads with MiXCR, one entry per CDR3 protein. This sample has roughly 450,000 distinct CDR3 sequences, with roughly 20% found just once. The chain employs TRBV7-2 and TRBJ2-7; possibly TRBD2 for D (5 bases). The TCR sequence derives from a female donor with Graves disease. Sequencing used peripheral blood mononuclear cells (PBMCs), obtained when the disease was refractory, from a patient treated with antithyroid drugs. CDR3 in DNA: TGTGCCAGCAGCTTAGAAGCGGACCTTTACGAGCAGTACTTC. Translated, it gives CASSLEADLYEQYF. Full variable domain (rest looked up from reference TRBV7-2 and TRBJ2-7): GAGVSQSPSNKVTEKGKDVELRCDPISGHTALYWYRQSLGQGLEFLIYFQGNSAPDKSGLPSDRFSAERTGGSVSTLTIQRTQQEDSAVYLCASSLEADLYEQYFGPGTRLTVT.